This TCR beta chain was sequenced for a study of blood T cell repertoires in COVID-19. CDR1 is LNHDA, CDR2 SQIVND, per germline (reference sequence). The ends were cut back, 3 bases at V and 0 bases at J, with 11 bases in the middle. This CDR3 is built from 15 residues. Original data processing: Amplified reference gene primers provided the basis for estimating nucleated cell counts. Generated by immunoSEQ multiplex PCR, the TCRdb table keeps only in-frame clones and is missing some. That table gives V, J and clone size, and the DNA gave D and trimming. The sample has about 110,000 clones; roughly 76% are singletons.

The clonotype originates from a woman aged 55-70 years with acute or convalescent COVID-19. Source material: peripheral blood. The chain recombines TRBV19 with TRBJ1-2; D is unclear. CDR3 sequence: CASSIRLGANYGYTF. Written as DNA, the CDR3 is TGTGCCAGTAGTATCCGGCTAGGAGCTAACTATGGCTACACCTTC.